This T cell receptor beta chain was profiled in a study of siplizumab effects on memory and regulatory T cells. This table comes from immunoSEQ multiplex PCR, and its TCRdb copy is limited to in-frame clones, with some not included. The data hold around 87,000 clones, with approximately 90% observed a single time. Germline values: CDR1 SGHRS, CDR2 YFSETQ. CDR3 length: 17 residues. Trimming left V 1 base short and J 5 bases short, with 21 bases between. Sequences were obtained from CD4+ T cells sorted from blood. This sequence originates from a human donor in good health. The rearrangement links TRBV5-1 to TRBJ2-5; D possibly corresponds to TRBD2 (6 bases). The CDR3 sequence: CASSLQPQMGGGETQYF. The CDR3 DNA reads TGCGCCAGCAGCTTGCAGCCCCAGATGGGAGGCGGGGAGACCCAGTACTTC.